The entry that follows covers one T cell receptor (beta chain) sequence. The sample originates from a study of blood T cell repertoires in COVID-19. Study-level background: From T cells, B-cell-depleted T cells, or PBMCs came the material, which was cDNA or gDNA.

TCRdb's copy holds only in-frame clones and misses some; the assay was immunoSEQ multiplex PCR. The sample has 260,000 or so clones; nearly 85% are singletons. Trimming pared 2 bases from V and 2 bases from J, leaving 9 bases between. CDR3 length equals 14 residues. Germline-derived CDR1 and CDR2 are KGHSH and LQKENI. The V and J genes are TRBV18 and TRBJ2-5; TRBD1 is a possible D gene (5 bases). What was sequenced was peripheral blood. This TCR was sampled from a human donor in a cohort sampled during active COVID-19. The CDR3 spells CASSPWQGQETQYF. For the CDR3, the DNA is TGTGCCAGCTCACCATGGCAGGGTCAAGAGACCCAGTACTTC.